This TCR beta chain stems from a study of shared clonotypes between healthy human individuals. About the research overall: Those who served as donors were a couple of women and a few men between the ages of 18 and 49. A donor's plate count was three for CD4 naive and three for CD4 memory; CD8 naive had two and CD8 memory one.

The length of the CDR3 is 15 residues. The V segment lost 4 bases and the J segment 2 bases; nucleotides outside the gene matches: 5. Germline CDR1 and CDR2: SGHRS and YFSETQ. Broader study findings: Generally, naive subsets came out with larger estimated richness than memory subsets. Sorted-subset sequencing was shown by rarefaction to be incomplete despite large depth.

Naive CD8 populations comprised CD45RO-negative cells positively selected for CCR7, excluding terminally differentiated effector memory CD45RA+ cells. This table comes from immunoSEQ multiplex PCR, and its TCRdb copy is limited to in-frame clones, with some not included. The table shows about 2,100,000 clones, with 85% to 95% occurring only once. This clone showed up just once. Antigen: not known. The V gene is TRBV5-1, the J gene TRBJ2-7; 11 nucleotides match TRBD1. The sequence was collected from a man younger than 35 in good health. Some clones in this sample may be carry-over from other donors' samples. The sample was naive CD8+ T cells from PBMCs. The CDR3 region has the DNA TGCGCCAGCAGCGTGGGACAGGGGGGACCCTACGAGCAGTACTTC. Translating it yields CASSVGQGGPYEQYF.